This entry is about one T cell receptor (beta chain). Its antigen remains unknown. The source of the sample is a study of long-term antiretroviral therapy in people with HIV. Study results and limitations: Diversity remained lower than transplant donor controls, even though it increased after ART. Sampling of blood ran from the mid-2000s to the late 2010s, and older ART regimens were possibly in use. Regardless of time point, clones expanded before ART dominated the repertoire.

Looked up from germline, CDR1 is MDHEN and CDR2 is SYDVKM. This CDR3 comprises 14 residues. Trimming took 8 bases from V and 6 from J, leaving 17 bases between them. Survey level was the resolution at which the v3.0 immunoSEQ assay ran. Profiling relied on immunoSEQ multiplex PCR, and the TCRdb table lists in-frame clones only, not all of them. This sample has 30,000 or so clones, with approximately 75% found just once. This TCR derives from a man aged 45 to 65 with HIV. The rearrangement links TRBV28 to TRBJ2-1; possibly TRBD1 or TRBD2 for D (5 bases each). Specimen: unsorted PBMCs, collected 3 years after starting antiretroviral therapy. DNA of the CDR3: TGTGCCAGCTTCGGACACTCAGAGGGCAATGAGCAGTTCTTC. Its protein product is CASFGHSEGNEQFF.